This T cell receptor (beta chain) was sequenced for a study of cytomegalovirus exposure and HLA in healthy donors. Study outcomes and limitations: In a later analysis, at a false discovery rate of 0.05, 15,000 to 20,000 TCR beta sequences matched HLA alleles. Several of the most significant clusters appeared linked to common viral pathogens, based on a later analysis. Other equally common chains were less clonally expanded than HLA-associated TCR beta chains, a later analysis showed.

The PCR employed 60 Vbeta primers together with 13 Jbeta primers. Clones were read by immunoSEQ multiplex PCR, and TCRdb kept only the in-frame ones, dropping some. The sample has 140,000 to 150,000 clones; approximately 79% are singletons. Comment on this clone: Its target is not known. The junction departs from germline at one end; a sequencing error may be responsible.

Healthy bone marrow donors made up the cohort. Sequenced sample: PBMCs. The origin of this receptor is a woman in her forties in good health and CMV-seropositive.

The CDR3 is CSSSPGPGGENYGYTF. CDR3 DNA: TGTTCCAGCAGCCCCGGCCCAGGGGGCGAGAACTATGGCTACACCTTC. This sequence joins TRBV7-9 and TRBJ1-2, with 8 positions matching TRBD1. CDR1 is SEHNR and CDR2 is FQNEAQ in the germline V gene (reference sequence). The CDR3 consists of 16 residues. The whole variable domain, filled in from reference TRBV7-9 and TRBJ1-2, reads DTGVSQNPRHKITKRGQNVTFRCDPISEHNRLYWYRQTLGQGPEFLTYFQNEAQLEKSRLLSDRFSAERPKGSFSTLEIQRTEQGDSAMYLCSSSPGPGGENYGYTFGSGTRLTVV.